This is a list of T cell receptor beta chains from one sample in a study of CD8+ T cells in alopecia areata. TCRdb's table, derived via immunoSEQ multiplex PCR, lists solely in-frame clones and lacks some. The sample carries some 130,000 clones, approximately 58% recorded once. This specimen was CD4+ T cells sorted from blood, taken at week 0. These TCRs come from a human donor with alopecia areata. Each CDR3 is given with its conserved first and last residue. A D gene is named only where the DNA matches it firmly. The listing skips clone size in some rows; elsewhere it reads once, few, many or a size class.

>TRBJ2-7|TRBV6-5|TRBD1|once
CASSYSRTGDSYEQYF
TGTGCCAGCAGTTACTCGCGGACAGGGGACTCCTACGAGCAGTACTTC
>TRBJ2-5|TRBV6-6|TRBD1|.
CASSYAGTGQETQYF
TGTGCCAGCAGTTACGCGGGGACAGGCCAAGAGACCCAGTACTTC
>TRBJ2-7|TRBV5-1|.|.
CASSPMGSGEQYF
TGCGCCAGCAGCCCAATGGGGTCAGGCGAGCAGTACTTC
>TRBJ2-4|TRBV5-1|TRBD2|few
CASSKGAGEDIQYF
TGCGCCAGCAGTAAAGGGGCGGGAGAGGACATTCAGTACTTC
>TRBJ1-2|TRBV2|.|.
CASSSGTLNYGYTF
TGTGCCAGCAGTTCCGGGACACTTAACTATGGCTACACCTTC
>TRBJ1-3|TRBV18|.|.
CASSPTSGNTIYF
TGTGCCAGCTCACCGACTTCTGGAAACACCATATATTTT
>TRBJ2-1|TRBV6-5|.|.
CASRGTGSYNEQFF
TGTGCCAGCAGAGGGACTGGCTCCTACAATGAGCAGTTCTTC
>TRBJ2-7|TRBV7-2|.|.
CASSDVGVGEQYF
TGTGCCAGCAGCGATGTGGGGGTGGGCGAGCAGTACTTC
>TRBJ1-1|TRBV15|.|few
CATRAPGGRNTEAFF
TGTGCCACCAGAGCCCCCGGGGGGAGGAACACTGAAGCTTTCTTT
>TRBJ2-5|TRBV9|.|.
CASSVAGEYQETQYF
TGTGCCAGCAGCGTAGCGGGGGAGTACCAAGAGACCCAGTACTTC
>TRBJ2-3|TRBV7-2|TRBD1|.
CASSYLQRTGGTDTQYF
TGTGCCAGCAGCTATCTACAAAGGACAGGGGGCACAGATACGCAGTATTTT
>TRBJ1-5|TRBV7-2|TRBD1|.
CASSQDREIQPQHF
TGTGCCAGCAGCCAGGACAGGGAAATTCAGCCCCAGCATTTT
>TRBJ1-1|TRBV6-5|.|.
CASSSRPYMNTEAFF
TGTGCCAGCAGTTCGCGCCCCTATATGAACACTGAAGCTTTCTTT
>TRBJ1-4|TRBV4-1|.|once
CASSQEGAGEKLFF
TGCGCCAGCAGCCAAGAGGGGGCCGGGGAAAAACTGTTTTTT
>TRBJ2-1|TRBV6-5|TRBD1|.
CASSYTGQGNNEQFF
TGTGCCAGCAGTTACACGGGACAGGGGAACAATGAGCAGTTCTTC
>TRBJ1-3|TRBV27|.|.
CASSLQGRLGNTIYF
TGTGCCAGCAGTCTACAGGGTAGACTGGGAAACACCATATATTTT
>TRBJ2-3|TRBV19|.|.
CASSLGREGTDTQYF
TGTGCCAGTAGTCTCGGCAGGGAGGGCACAGATACGCAGTATTTT
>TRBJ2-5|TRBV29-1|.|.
CSVEVGRSRTQYF
TGCAGCGTTGAGGTGGGACGGTCCCGGACCCAGTACTTC
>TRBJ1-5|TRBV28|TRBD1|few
CASRFDRGNQPQHF
TGTGCCAGCAGATTCGACAGGGGCAATCAGCCCCAGCATTTT
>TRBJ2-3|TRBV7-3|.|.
CASSFQGLGTQYF
TGTGCCAGCAGCTTTCAGGGGCTGGGTACGCAGTATTTT
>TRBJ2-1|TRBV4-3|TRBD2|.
CASSQGRGRDPANEQFF
TGCGCCAGCAGCCAAGGTCGAGGGAGGGACCCCGCGAATGAGCAGTTCTTC
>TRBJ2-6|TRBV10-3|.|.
CAISGGGLGANVLTF
TGTGCCATCAGTGGGGGTGGGCTTGGGGCCAACGTCCTGACTTTC
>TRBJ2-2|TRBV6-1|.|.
CASSALTDTGELFF
TGTGCCAGCTCTGCATTGACGGACACCGGGGAGCTGTTTTTT
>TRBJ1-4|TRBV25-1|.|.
CASSGDRILDEKLFF
TGTGCCAGCAGTGGCGACAGGATCCTTGATGAAAAACTGTTTTTT
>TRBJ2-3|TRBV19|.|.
CASSISGRFEDTQYF
TGTGCCAGTAGTATATCAGGTCGTTTCGAAGATACGCAGTATTTT
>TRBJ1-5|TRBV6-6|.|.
CASSYSGEGTQHF
TGTGCCAGCAGTTACTCAGGCGAGGGGACCCAGCATTTT
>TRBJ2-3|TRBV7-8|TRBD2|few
CASSLDLSGGEADTQYF
TGTGCCAGCAGCTTAGATTTAAGCGGGGGGGAGGCAGATACGCAGTATTTT
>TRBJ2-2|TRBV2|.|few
CASSRDLGPDTGELFF
TGTGCCAGCAGTAGGGACCTCGGGCCGGACACCGGGGAGCTGTTTTTT
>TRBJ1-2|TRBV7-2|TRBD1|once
CASSPTTGQNYGYTF
TGTGCCAGCAGCCCAACGACAGGGCAGAACTATGGCTACACCTTC
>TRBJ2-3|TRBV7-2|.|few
CASTRMSLGDTQYF
TGTGCCAGCACACGTATGTCCCTGGGAGATACGCAGTATTTT
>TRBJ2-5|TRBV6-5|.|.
CASSYRLDGETQYF
TGTGCCAGCAGTTACCGACTGGACGGGGAGACCCAGTACTTC
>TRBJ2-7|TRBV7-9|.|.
CASSLESDLGEQYF
TGTGCCAGCAGCTTAGAATCGGACCTGGGAGAGCAGTACTTC